This T cell receptor beta chain is from a study of immune cell composition in non-small cell lung cancer. Study-wide background: Tumours were mainly lung adenocarcinoma or squamous cell carcinoma. General observations from the study: Squamous carcinomas (approximately 75%) more often had tumour-associated clones >0.5% than adenocarcinomas (33%).

Remarks on this clone: Its antigen is undetermined.

CDR3 size: 15 residues. The germline CDR1 and CDR2 sequences are MNHEY and SVGAGI. Trimming cost V 2 bases and J 7 bases, with 15 bases left between them. The method was immunoSEQ multiplex PCR; TCRdb's version includes in-frame clones alone and lacks a portion of them. The sample has about a thousand clones, around 80% seen once. Sample: lung tumor tissue. This TCR came from a human donor with non-small cell lung cancer. V gene TRBV6-5 combines with J gene TRBJ2-1; D unresolved. This CDR3 reads CASSYQPSGVNEQFF. DNA of the CDR3: TGTGCCAGCAGTTACCAGCCATCTGGAGTGAATGAGCAGTTCTTC.